These T cell receptor beta chains were read from a single sample in a study of blood T cells in healthy people across ages. MiXCR, applied by TCRdb to the 5' RACE reads, yields one record per CDR3 protein. The sample consists of hundreds of thousands of distinct CDR3 sequences, about 28% of them appearing once. Sequencing was performed on blood. The source is a woman older than 75 in good health. Both conserved end residues are part of each CDR3. Fields, in order: CDR3 length, clone size, J gene, V gene, CDR3 protein. Clone size, where shown, is once, few, many, or a class for clones that have expanded.

16,NA,NA,TRBV20-1,CSATGLAGGGIREQYF
14,NA,TRBJ2-5,TRBV7-2,CASSEFRVEETQYF
14,NA,TRBJ2-4,TRBV7-9,CASSRGTSGGEQYF
17,NA,TRBJ2-1,TRBV20-1,CSAMPSGLAEIYNEQFF
14,NA,TRBJ1-1,TRBV4-3,CASSRKGQGFEAFF
16,NA,TRBJ2-6,TRBV12-3/TRBV12-4,CASGGGGSSGANVLTF
17,many,TRBJ2-3,TRBV5-1,CASSLVGTTLRADTQYF
15,NA,TRBJ2-1,TRBV7-9,CASSGIGTGHDEQFF
13,many,TRBJ2-5,TRBV5-6,CASSLGKGRAQYF
15,many,TRBJ2-1,TRBV12-3/TRBV12-4,CASSHNGGVYNEQFF
14,NA,TRBJ1-2,TRBV24-1,CATRESGTGYGYTF
14,many,TRBJ2-5,TRBV7-2,CASSHGTSRETQYF
15,many,TRBJ1-5,TRBV4-3,CASSQDFGSQGYQHF
13,many,TRBJ2-7,TRBV12-3/TRBV12-4,CASSYSPTYEQYF
15,many,TRBJ1-2,TRBV7-2,CASSLAPGVGYGYTF
13,NA,TRBJ2-7,TRBV7-8,CASNLGQYYEQYF
13,NA,TRBJ1-5,TRBV28,CASRYLRNQPQHF
16,few,TRBJ2-3,TRBV6-1,CASSLTGAGGRDTQYF
13,NA,TRBJ2-7,TRBV7-8,CASSPQTPYEQYF
16,many,TRBJ2-7,TRBV5-1,CASSFGLTSGNYEQYF
15,NA,TRBJ1-2,TRBV7-2,CASSLEWSRDGGYAF
12,many,TRBJ1-2,TRBV5-1,CASSSDEYGYTF
13,few,TRBJ2-1,TRBV2,CASLRTGFNEQFF
16,NA,TRBJ2-3,TRBV18,CASSLDGLTSTDTQYF
16,NA,TRBJ2-7,TRBV7-2,CASSTGTSTQYNEQYF
14,NA,TRBJ2-1,TRBV15,CATSPINGPYEQFF
19,many,TRBJ2-1,TRBV12-3/TRBV12-4,CASSLILAGGGGSYNEQFF
13,NA,TRBJ1-1,TRBV7-9,CASSPDTTGKAFF
14,many,TRBJ2-3,TRBV6-2/TRBV6-3,CASSLTVSADTQYF
14,NA,TRBJ2-1,TRBV12-3/TRBV12-4,CASAHEGGLNEQFF
14,few,TRBJ1-5,TRBV2,CASRGDRGNQPQHF